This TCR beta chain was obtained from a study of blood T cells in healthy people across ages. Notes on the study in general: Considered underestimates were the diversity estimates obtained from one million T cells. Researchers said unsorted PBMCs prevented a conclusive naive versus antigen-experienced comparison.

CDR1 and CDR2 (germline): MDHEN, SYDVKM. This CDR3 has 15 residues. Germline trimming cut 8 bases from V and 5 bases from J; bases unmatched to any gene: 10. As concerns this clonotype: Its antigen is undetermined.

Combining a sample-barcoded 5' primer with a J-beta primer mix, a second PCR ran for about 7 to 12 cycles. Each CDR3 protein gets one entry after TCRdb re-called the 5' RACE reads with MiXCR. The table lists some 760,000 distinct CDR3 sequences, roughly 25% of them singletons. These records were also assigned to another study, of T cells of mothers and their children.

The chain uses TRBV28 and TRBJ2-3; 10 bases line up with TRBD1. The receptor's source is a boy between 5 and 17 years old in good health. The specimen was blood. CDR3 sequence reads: CASGSGTGAGDTQYF. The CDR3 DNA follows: TGTGCCAGCGGGTCCGGGACAGGGGCAGGAGATACGCAGTATTTT. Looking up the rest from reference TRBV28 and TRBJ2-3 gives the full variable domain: DVKVTQSSRYLVKRTGEKVFLECVQDMDHENMFWYRQDPGLGLRLIYFSYDVKMKEKGDIPEGYSVSREKKERFSLILESASTNQTSMYLCASGSGTGAGDTQYFGPGTRLTVL.